A single sample gave rise to the 30 T cell receptor beta chains below, sequenced in a study of blood T cell repertoires in COVID-19. Generated by immunoSEQ multiplex PCR, the TCRdb table keeps only in-frame clones and is missing some. Of almost 70,000 clones in the sample, 89% were seen once. The material sequenced was peripheral blood. These receptors all stem from a woman in her forties or fifties with active COVID-19.

This clone was counted a single time. J is TRBJ2-1 and V is TRBV9, with 7 nucleotides matching TRBD2. The CDR3 extends over 16 amino acids. Per the germline V gene, CDR1 is SGDLS and CDR2 is YYNGEE. The trim removed 0 bases at V and 0 bases at J, leaving 3 bases unmatched. CDR3 amino acids: CASSVGAGSSYNEQFF. The CDR3 nucleotides are TGTGCCAGCAGCGTAGGAGCGGGAAGCTCCTACAATGAGCAGTTCTTC.

This clone was seen only once. The chain combines TRBV5-1 with TRBJ2-7; tentative D call: TRBD2 (6 bases). Germline CDR1 is SGHRS and CDR2 is YFSETQ. The CDR3 sequence is 16 residues long. Trimming cost V 0 bases and J 7 bases, with 20 bases left between them. Here the CDR3 reads CASSLGGAAVGREQYF. Here the CDR3 DNA reads TGCGCCAGCAGCTTGGGTGGCGCAGCGGTTGGGAGGGAGCAGTACTTC.

The chain uses TRBV30 and TRBJ2-1; 10 bases match TRBD2. The germline V gene has CDR1 GTSNPN and CDR2 SVGIG (reference sequence). The CDR3 totals 17 residues. V lost 5 bases to trimming and J lost 0 bases; unmatched junction nucleotides: 10. CDR3 amino acids: CAWGGLAGDNSYNEQFF. The DNA for the CDR3 is TGTGCCTGGGGGGGCCTAGCGGGAGATAACTCCTACAATGAGCAGTTCTTC. Using reference TRBV30 and TRBJ2-1 for the parts outside the CDR3, the full variable domain is SQTIHQWPATLVQPVGSPLSLECTVEGTSNPNLYWYRQAAGRGLQLLFYSVGIGQISSEVPQNLSASRPQDRQFILSSKKLLLSDSGFYLCAWGGLAGDNSYNEQFFGPGTRLTVL.

The rearrangement links TRBV3-1 (or the pseudogene TRBV3-2) to TRBJ2-3; 7 bases match TRBD1. Trimming took 2 bases from V and 6 from J; bases not matched to a gene: 5. The CDR3 totals 14 residues. Germline V CDR1 and CDR2: LGHDT, YNNKEL (reference sequence). In nucleotides, the CDR3 is TGTGCCAGCAGCCAAACAGGGGAGCCGGATACGCAGTATTTT. Translating gives CASSQTGEPDTQYF.

The chain employs TRBV5-5 and TRBJ2-1, with 12 bases lining up with TRBD2. Germline lookup yields CDR1 SGHKS and CDR2 YYEKEE (reference sequence). This CDR3 comprises 16 residues. Unmatched junction bases numbered 9, after V lost 3 bases and J lost 8 bases. CDR3 protein: CASSSLTSGSKDEQFF. The CDR3 DNA follows: TGTGCCAGCAGCTCCCTGACTAGCGGGAGCAAGGATGAGCAGTTCTTC.

The chain employs TRBV7-3 and TRBJ2-2; D not certain. Germline CDR1 and CDR2: SGHTA and FQGTGA. Trimming took off 5 bases at V and 3 bases at J, with 10 bases between the two ends. The CDR3 is made up of 14 amino acids. In DNA form, the CDR3 reads TGTGCCAGCAGCCGAGGATCCCACACCGGGGAGCTGTTTTTT. Translated, it gives CASSRGSHTGELFF.

The chain links TRBV19 to TRBJ1-1; D is perhaps TRBD1 (6 bases). CDR3 length: 14 amino acids. Looked up from germline, CDR1 is LNHDA and CDR2 is SQIVND (reference sequence). Trimming removed 6 bases from V and 3 bases from J, with 14 bases in between. In nucleotides, the CDR3 is TGTGCCAGTAGCCGTACAGGGCTTGACACTGAAGCTTTCTTT. Its protein is CASSRTGLDTEAFF. Full variable domain (remainder filled in from reference TRBV19 and TRBJ1-1): DGGITQSPKYLFRKEGQNVTLSCEQNLNHDAMYWYRQDPGQGLRLIYYSQIVNDFQKGDIAEGYSVSREKKESFPLTVTSAQKNPTAFYLCASSRTGLDTEAFFGQGTRLTVV.

V is TRBV28 and J is TRBJ1-4; D is unclear. CDR1 is MDHEN, CDR2 SYDVKM, per germline. There are 12 residues in the CDR3. V was cut by 5 bases and J by 2 bases, with 3 bases left in between. CDR3 DNA: TGTGCCAGCAGTCTGACTAATGAAAAACTGTTTTTT. It codes for CASSLTNEKLFF.

CDR3 sequence: CASSPPGRGHNYGYTF. CDR3 nucleotides: TGCGCCAGCAGCCCTCCCGGGAGGGGGCATAACTATGGCTACACCTTC. The chain combines TRBV5-1 with TRBJ1-2; TRBD1 matches at 7 bases. V was clipped by 4 bases and J by 1 base; unmatched bases: 10. Germline loops: CDR1 SGHRS, CDR2 YFSETQ. The CDR3 loop spans 16 amino acids.

This clone has only one observation. CDR3 amino acids: CASSEGDRSSYEQYF. The DNA for the CDR3 is TGTGCCAGCAGCGAGGGGGATCGCAGCTCCTACGAGCAGTACTTC. This sequence joins TRBV9 and TRBJ2-7; tentatively, D is TRBD1 (6 bases). V shed 3 bases and J shed 0 bases, with 13 bases lying between them. Germline CDR1 and CDR2: SGDLS and YYNGEE. This CDR3 region has 15 residues.

This chain joins TRBV5-8 and TRBJ2-1; maybe TRBD1 (6 bases). Trimming cost V 1 base and J 6 bases, with 8 bases left between them. The V gene's germline CDR1 is SGHTS and CDR2 YDEGEE. The CDR3 is 13 residues long. The CDR3 DNA sequence: TGTGCCAGCAGCTTGATAGGGGGCAATGAGCAGTTCTTC. It codes for CASSLIGGNEQFF.

The V and J genes are TRBV6-5 and TRBJ2-1; weak D call: TRBD2 (5 bases). The V gene's germline CDR1 is MNHEY and CDR2 SVGAGI. V was trimmed by 5 bases and J by 9 bases, leaving 17 bases between them. The CDR3 length is 14 residues. The chain's CDR3 is CASSIQLAGGEQFF. The CDR3, as DNA: TGTGCCAGCAGTATTCAGCTAGCCGGTGGTGAGCAGTTCTTC.

The chain has TRBV7-9 and TRBJ2-7; 12 bases match TRBD1. V trimming: 4 bases; J trimming: 2 bases; junction bases outside the gene matches: 6. The CDR3 has 16 amino acids. CDR1 is SEHNR, CDR2 FQNEAQ, per germline (reference sequence). DNA of the CDR3: TGTGCCAGCAGCTCCGGGACAGGGGGCGAACCCTACGAGCAGTACTTC. Translating it yields CASSSGTGGEPYEQYF.

The chain couples TRBV5-4 to TRBJ2-1; 7 bases align to TRBD2. Germline V CDR1 and CDR2: SGHNT, YYREEE (reference sequence). The CDR3 has 14 residues. V was pared by 0 bases and J by 8 bases, with 5 bases of the junction left unmatched. The CDR3: CASSLGAGAYEQFF. The CDR3 coding sequence is TGTGCCAGCAGCTTGGGCGCGGGAGCCTATGAGCAGTTCTTC.

The V and J genes are TRBV10-3 and TRBJ2-2; 7 bases map to TRBD2. V shed 3 bases and J 1 base; nucleotides not matched to a gene: 5. The germline V gene encodes CDR1 ENHRY and CDR2 SYGVKD. The CDR3 spans 16 residues. The CDR3: CAISDSGGRNTGELFF. Written as DNA, the CDR3 is TGTGCCATCAGTGACTCCGGCGGGAGGAACACCGGGGAGCTGTTTTTT.

This clone was seen once. The rearrangement uses TRBV21-1 and TRBJ2-3; no check of the table's D call, TRBD1, against the DNA was made. TRBV21-1 is labeled a pseudogene. The CDR3 is made up of 16 amino acids. CDR3 sequence: CASSHALGARSDTQYF. In DNA form, the CDR3 reads TGTGCCAGCAGCCATGCACTGGGGGCTCGATCAGATACGCAGTATTTT.

The table lists this clone with a count of one. The chain combines TRBV5-1 with TRBJ2-3; 9 positions agree with TRBD2. Looked up from germline, CDR1 is SGHRS and CDR2 is YFSETQ. This CDR3 is built from 16 residues. V lost 4 bases to trimming and J lost 4 bases; unmatched junction nucleotides: 10. Here the CDR3 reads CASSPGGSGSADTQYF. In nucleotides, the CDR3 is TGCGCCAGCAGCCCTGGGGGTAGCGGGAGTGCAGATACGCAGTATTTT. Full variable domain (missing parts from reference TRBV5-1 and TRBJ2-3): KAGVTQTPRYLIKTRGQQVTLSCSPISGHRSVSWYQQTPGQGLQFLFEYFSETQRNKGNFPGRFSGRQFSNSRSEMNVSTLELGDSALYLCASSPGGSGSADTQYFGPGTRLTVL.

The CDR3 sequence is CATSLSGTNKNTGELFF. CDR3 coding DNA: TGTGCCACCAGCCTTTCCGGGACAAATAAGAACACCGGGGAGCTGTTTTTT. The rearrangement uses TRBV24-1 and TRBJ2-2, with D possibly matching TRBD1 (6 bases). V lost 7 bases and J lost 1, with 18 bases in between. The CDR3 is 17 residues long. Germline V gives CDR1 KGHDR, CDR2 SFDVKD.

V is TRBV9 and J is TRBJ2-7, with TRBD2 identical over 7 bases. V shed 3 bases and J 3 bases; nucleotides not matched to a gene: 6. The CDR3 length is 14 residues. Germline CDR1 reads SGDLS; CDR2 reads YYNGEE. CDR3 amino acids: CASSESGIGYEQYF. CDR3 bases: TGTGCCAGCAGCGAAAGCGGGATTGGCTACGAGCAGTACTTC.

The rearrangement links TRBV19 to TRBJ2-1, with 9 positions matching TRBD1. The CDR3 spans 17 residues. Germline lookup yields CDR1 LNHDA and CDR2 SQIVND (reference sequence). J was trimmed by 1 base and V by 1 base; bases with no gene match: 5. The CDR3 sequence is CASSIGGQGYSYNEQFF. Here the CDR3 DNA reads TGTGCCAGTAGTATAGGGGGACAGGGATATTCCTACAATGAGCAGTTCTTC.

This chain uses TRBV20-1 with TRBJ2-1, with 14 bases that match TRBD2. The CDR3 extends over 14 amino acids. J lost 13 bases, V lost 3 bases, and 8 bases had no gene match. Germline assignment: CDR1 DFQATT and CDR2 SNEGSKA (reference sequence). The CDR3 is CSASNDGTSGRQFF. The DNA for the CDR3 is TGCAGTGCTAGTAACGACGGGACTAGCGGGAGACAGTTCTTC.

V usage is TRBV3-1 (or the pseudogene TRBV3-2) and J usage is TRBJ2-5; 12 bases are shared with TRBD2. The junction had 4 bases not matched to a gene; V was cut back by 4 bases and J by 4 bases. The length of the CDR3 is 15 residues. Germline CDR1 and CDR2: LGHDT and YNNKEL (reference sequence). CDR3: CASSPSGRAPETQYF. In DNA form, the CDR3 reads TGTGCCAGCAGCCCTAGCGGGAGGGCCCCAGAGACCCAGTACTTC.

The chain employs TRBV2 and TRBJ2-1; 9 positions match TRBD1. This CDR3 region has 14 residues. Germline CDR1 is SNHLY and CDR2 is FYNNEI. With V trimmed by 9 bases and J by 1 base, 4 bases remained unmatched. CDR3 amino acids: CARKTGGSYNEQFF. The CDR3 region has the DNA TGTGCCAGAAAGACAGGGGGTTCCTACAATGAGCAGTTCTTC.

The chain joins TRBV6-4 to TRBJ2-1; possible D gene TRBD2, 5 bases. The V gene's germline CDR1 is MRHNA and CDR2 SNTAGT. V lost 6 bases to trimming and J lost 4 bases, with 10 bases between them. CDR3 size: 13 residues. CDR3 in amino acids: CASSKTTYNEQFF. The CDR3 nucleotides read TGTGCCAGCAGCAAGACTACTTACAATGAGCAGTTCTTC.

V is TRBV28 and J is TRBJ2-7, with a weak D call TRBD1 (6 bases). Germline assignment: CDR1 MDHEN and CDR2 SYDVKM. Trimming pared 6 bases from V and 6 bases from J, leaving 9 bases between. This CDR3 has 11 residues. The CDR3 DNA reads as TGTGCCAGCAGGTTCAGGGGCGAGCAGTACTTC. This encodes CASRFRGEQYF.

The chain couples TRBV19 to TRBJ2-1, with TRBD2 matching 14 bases. The J segment lost 4 bases and the V segment lost 7 bases, leaving 9 bases of the junction unmatched. The germline CDR1 and CDR2 sequences are LNHDA and SQIVND (reference sequence). The CDR3 totals 17 residues. In nucleotides, the CDR3 is TGTGCCAGTACTGATGGGGGACTAGCGGGAGTTTACAATGAGCAGTTCTTC. Protein: CASTDGGLAGVYNEQFF.

J is TRBJ1-2 and V is TRBV21-1; the DNA was not used to check the table's D call, TRBD1. TRBV21-1 is tagged as a pseudogene. The CDR3 contains 14 residues. CDR3 sequence: CASKGTGCIEGYTF. In DNA, the CDR3 is TGTGCCAGCAAAGGGACAGGGTGTATCGAGGGCTACACCTTC.

A word on this clone: At one of its ends the junction is not consistent with the germline gene, which may arise from a read error. This CDR3 is also generated by other DNA sequences in the sample. The V and J genes are TRBV29-1 and TRBJ1-2, with a possible D match to TRBD1 (5 bases). The CDR3 is made up of 13 amino acids. The V gene's germline CDR1 is SQVTM and CDR2 ANQGSEA. CDR3 loop: CSVGGRGGYGYTF. In nucleotides, the CDR3 is TGCAGCGTTGGAGGTAGGGGTGGCTATGGCTACACCTTT.

This clone turned up a few times. V and J are TRBV15 and TRBJ2-1; 8 bases match TRBD2. The CDR3 consists of 16 residues. From germline, CDR1 is LNHNV and CDR2 YYDKDF (reference sequence). V lost 3 bases and J lost 7; bases outside the gene matches: 11. The CDR3 DNA sequence: TGTGCCACCAGCAGGGCCGGGACTAGTTCCAAGAATGAGCAGTTCTTC. Amino acid sequence: CATSRAGTSSKNEQFF.

This chain uses TRBV5-1 with TRBJ2-7; D might be TRBD2 (5 bases). Trimming took 2 bases from V and 7 from J, leaving 13 bases between them. The CDR3 runs to 13 residues. Germline values: CDR1 SGHRS, CDR2 YFSETQ. The CDR3 reads CASSLLVSSEQYF. For the CDR3, the DNA is TGCGCCAGCAGCTTACTAGTTTCTTCGGAGCAGTACTTC. Together with reference TRBV5-1 and TRBJ2-7, the CDR3 gives the full variable domain: KAGVTQTPRYLIKTRGQQVTLSCSPISGHRSVSWYQQTPGQGLQFLFEYFSETQRNKGNFPGRFSGRQFSNSRSEMNVSTLELGDSALYLCASSLLVSSEQYFGPGTRLTVT.